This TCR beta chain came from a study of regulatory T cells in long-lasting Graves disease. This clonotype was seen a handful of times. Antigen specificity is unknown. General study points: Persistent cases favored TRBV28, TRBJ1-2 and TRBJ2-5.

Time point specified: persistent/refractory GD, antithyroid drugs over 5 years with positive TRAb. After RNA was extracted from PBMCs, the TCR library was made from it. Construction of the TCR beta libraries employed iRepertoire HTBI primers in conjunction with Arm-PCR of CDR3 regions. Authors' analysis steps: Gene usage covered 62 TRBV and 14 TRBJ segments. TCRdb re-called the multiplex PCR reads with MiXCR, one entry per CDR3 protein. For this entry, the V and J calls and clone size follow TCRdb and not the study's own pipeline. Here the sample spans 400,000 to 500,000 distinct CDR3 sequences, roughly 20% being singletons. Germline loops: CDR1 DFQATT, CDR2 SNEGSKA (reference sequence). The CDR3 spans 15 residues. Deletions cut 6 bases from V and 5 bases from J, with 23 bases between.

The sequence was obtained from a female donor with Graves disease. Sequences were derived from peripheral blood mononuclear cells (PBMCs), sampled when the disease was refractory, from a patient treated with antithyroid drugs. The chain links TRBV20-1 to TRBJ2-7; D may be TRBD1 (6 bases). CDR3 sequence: CSAASMQGTAHEQYF. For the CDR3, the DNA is TGCAGTGCCGCCTCCATGCAGGGGACGGCTCACGAGCAGTACTTC.